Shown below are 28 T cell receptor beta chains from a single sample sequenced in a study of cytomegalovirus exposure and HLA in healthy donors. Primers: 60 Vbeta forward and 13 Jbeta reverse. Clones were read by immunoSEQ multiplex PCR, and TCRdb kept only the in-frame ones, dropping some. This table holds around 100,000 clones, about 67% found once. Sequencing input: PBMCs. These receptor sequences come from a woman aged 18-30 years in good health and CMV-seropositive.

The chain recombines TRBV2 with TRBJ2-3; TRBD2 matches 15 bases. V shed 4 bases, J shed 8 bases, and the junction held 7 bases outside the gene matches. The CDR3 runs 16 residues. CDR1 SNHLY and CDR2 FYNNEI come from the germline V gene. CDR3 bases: TGTGCCAGCAGTGGGACTAGCGGGAGGGCCAGGGGTACGCAGTATTTT. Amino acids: CASSGTSGRARGTQYF. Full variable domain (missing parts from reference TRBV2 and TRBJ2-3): EPEVTQTPSHQVTQMGQEVILRCVPISNHLYFYWYRQILGQKVEFLVSFYNNEISEKSEIFDDQFSVERPDGSNFTLKIRSTKLEDSAMYFCASSGTSGRARGTQYFGPGTRLTVL.

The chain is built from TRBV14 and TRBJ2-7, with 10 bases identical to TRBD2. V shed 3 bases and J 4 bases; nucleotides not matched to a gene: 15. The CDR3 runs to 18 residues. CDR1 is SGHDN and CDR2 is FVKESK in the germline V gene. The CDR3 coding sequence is TGTGCCAGCAGCCAGGGGATGAACGGGACTAGCGATTTATACGAGCAGTACTTC. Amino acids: CASSQGMNGTSDLYEQYF.

The CDR3 bases are TGTGCCAGTGGGACAGGGAGCTCCTACAATGAGCAGTTCTTC. Translated: CASGTGSSYNEQFF. This chain uses TRBV6-6 with TRBJ2-1; TRBD1 matches at 9 bases. CDR1 is MNHNY, CDR2 SVGAGI, per germline (reference sequence). The CDR3 covers 14 residues. V lost 9 bases, J lost 0 bases, and 3 bases stayed unmatched.

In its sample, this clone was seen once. The CDR3 reads CASSSGTSGGALDTQYF. CDR3 nucleotide sequence: TGTGCCAGCAGCTCAGGGACTAGCGGGGGGGCCTTAGATACGCAGTATTTT. The V call is TRBV7-9, the J call TRBJ2-3, with 16 bases that match TRBD2. J was trimmed by 5 bases and V by 4 bases; bases with no gene match: 6. The CDR3 is made up of 17 amino acids. CDR1 is SEHNR, CDR2 FQNEAQ, per germline (reference sequence).

The CDR3 DNA reads as TGTGCCAGCAGCTTAGGACAGCTCCAAGAGACCCAGTACTTC. Protein sequence: CASSLGQLQETQYF. This chain links TRBV5-8 with TRBJ2-5; the D gene is possibly TRBD1 (6 bases). This CDR3 is 14 amino acids long. Germline values: CDR1 SGHTS, CDR2 YDEGEE. The V end lost 2 bases, the J end lost 1 base, and 9 bases lay between the germline ends.

Written as DNA, the CDR3 is TGCGCCAGCAGCCAAGACGGGGGGGCCCTAGGCAATGAGCAGTTCTTC. Its protein is CASSQDGGALGNEQFF. The chain is built from TRBV4-3 and TRBJ2-1; 8 nucleotides line up with TRBD2. Trimming took 0 bases from V and 6 from J; bases not matched to a gene: 7. Germline V gene sequence: CDR1 LGHNA, CDR2 YSLEER. There are 16 residues in the CDR3.

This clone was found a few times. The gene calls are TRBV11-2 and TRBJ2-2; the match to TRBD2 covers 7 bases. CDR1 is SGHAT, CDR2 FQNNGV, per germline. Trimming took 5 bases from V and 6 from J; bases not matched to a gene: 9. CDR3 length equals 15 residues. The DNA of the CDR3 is TGTGCCAGCAGCCGCACTGCGGGGGAGCCCGGGGAGCTGTTTTTT. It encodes CASSRTAGEPGELFF.

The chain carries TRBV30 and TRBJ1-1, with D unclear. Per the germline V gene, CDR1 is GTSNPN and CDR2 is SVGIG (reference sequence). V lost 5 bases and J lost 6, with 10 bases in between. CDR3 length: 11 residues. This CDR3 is CAWAVRAEAFF. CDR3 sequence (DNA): TGTGCCTGGGCCGTCCGCGCTGAAGCTTTCTTT. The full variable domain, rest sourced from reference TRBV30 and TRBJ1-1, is SQTIHQWPATLVQPVGSPLSLECTVEGTSNPNLYWYRQAAGRGLQLLFYSVGIGQISSEVPQNLSASRPQDRQFILSSKKLLLSDSGFYLCAWAVRAEAFFGQGTRLTVV.

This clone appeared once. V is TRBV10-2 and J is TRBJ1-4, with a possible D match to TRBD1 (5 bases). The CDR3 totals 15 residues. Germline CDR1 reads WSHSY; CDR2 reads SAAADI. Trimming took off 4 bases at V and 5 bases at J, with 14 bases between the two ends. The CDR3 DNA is TGCGCCAGCAGTGGCCGGGACGGGGGAAATGAAAAACTGTTTTTT. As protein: CASSGRDGGNEKLFF.

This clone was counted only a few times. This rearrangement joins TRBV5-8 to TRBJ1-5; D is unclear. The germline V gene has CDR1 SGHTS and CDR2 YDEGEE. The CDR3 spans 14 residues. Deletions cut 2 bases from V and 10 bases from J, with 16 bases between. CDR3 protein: CASSFRMNALPQHF. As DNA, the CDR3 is TGTGCCAGCAGCTTTCGAATGAACGCCCTACCCCAGCATTTT.

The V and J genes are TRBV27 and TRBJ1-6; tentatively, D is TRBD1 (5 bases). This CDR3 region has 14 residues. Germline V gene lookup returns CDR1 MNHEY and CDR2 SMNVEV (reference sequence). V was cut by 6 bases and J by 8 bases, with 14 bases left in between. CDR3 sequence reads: CASSHGRVDSPLHF. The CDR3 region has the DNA TGTGCCAGCAGCCACGGCAGGGTAGATTCACCCCTCCACTTT.

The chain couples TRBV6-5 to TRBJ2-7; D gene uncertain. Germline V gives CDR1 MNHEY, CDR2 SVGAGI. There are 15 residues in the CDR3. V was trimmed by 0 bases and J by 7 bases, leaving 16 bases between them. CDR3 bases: TGTGCCAGCAGTTACTCAGCTATCCCTACGAAGGAGCAGTACTTC. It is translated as CASSYSAIPTKEQYF.

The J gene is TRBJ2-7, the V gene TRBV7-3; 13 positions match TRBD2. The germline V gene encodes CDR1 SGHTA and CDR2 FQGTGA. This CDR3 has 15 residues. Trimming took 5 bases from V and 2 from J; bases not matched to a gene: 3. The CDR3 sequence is CASSRTSGGAYEQYF. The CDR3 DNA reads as TGTGCCAGCAGCCGGACTAGCGGGGGTGCCTACGAGCAGTACTTC.

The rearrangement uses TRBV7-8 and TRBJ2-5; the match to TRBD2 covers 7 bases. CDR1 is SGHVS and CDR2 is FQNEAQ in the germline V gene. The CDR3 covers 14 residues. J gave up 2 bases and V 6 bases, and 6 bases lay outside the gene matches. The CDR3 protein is CASSSGLPQETQYF. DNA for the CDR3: TGTGCCAGCAGTTCGGGACTACCGCAAGAGACCCAGTACTTC.

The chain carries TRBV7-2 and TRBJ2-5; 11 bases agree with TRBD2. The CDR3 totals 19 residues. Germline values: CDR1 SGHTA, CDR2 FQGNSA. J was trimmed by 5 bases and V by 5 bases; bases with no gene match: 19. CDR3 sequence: CASSPPWGTSGGPPETQYF. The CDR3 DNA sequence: TGTGCCAGCAGCCCCCCCTGGGGAACTAGCGGGGGTCCCCCGGAGACCCAGTACTTC. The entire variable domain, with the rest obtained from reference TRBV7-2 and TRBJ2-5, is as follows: GAGVSQSPSNKVTEKGKDVELRCDPISGHTALYWYRQSLGQGLEFLIYFQGNSAPDKSGLPSDRFSAERTGGSVSTLTIQRTQQEDSAVYLCASSPPWGTSGGPPETQYFGPGTRLLVL.

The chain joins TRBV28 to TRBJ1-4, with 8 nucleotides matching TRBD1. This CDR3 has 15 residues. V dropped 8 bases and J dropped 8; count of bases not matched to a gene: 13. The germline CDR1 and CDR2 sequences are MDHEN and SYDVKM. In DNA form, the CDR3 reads TGTGCCAGCGAAAGTCCCGGGACAGGAGGCGAAAAACTGTTTTTT. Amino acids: CASESPGTGGEKLFF.

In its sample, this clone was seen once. CDR3 protein: CASSSGLARNTGELFF. The DNA of the CDR3 is TGCGCCAGCAGCTCTGGACTAGCGAGAAACACCGGGGAGCTGTTTTTT. The chain employs TRBV5-1 and TRBJ2-2; TRBD2 matches 9 bases. There are 16 residues in the CDR3. Per the germline V gene, CDR1 is SGHRS and CDR2 is YFSETQ. V lost 3 bases and J lost 2; bases outside the gene matches: 5.

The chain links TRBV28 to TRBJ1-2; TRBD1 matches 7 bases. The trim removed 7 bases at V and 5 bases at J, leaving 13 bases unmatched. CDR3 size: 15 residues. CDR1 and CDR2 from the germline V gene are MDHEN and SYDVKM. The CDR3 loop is CASTSGTAPGYGYTF. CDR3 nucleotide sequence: TGTGCCAGCACGTCCGGGACAGCCCCAGGGTATGGCTACACCTTC.

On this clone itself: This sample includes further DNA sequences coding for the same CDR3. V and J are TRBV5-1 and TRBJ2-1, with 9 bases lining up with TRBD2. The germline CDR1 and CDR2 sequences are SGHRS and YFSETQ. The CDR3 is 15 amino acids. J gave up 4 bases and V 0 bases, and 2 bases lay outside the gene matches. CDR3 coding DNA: TGCGCCAGCAGCTTGGTCGCGGGGGGGTACAATGAGCAGTTCTTC. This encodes CASSLVAGGYNEQFF.

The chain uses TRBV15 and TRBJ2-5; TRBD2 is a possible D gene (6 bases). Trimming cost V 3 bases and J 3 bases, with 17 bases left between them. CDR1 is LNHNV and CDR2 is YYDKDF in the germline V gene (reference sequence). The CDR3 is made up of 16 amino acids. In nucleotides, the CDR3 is TGTGCCACCAGCAGTGTTACGGGGGATTTGGAAGAGACCCAGTACTTC. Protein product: CATSSVTGDLEETQYF.

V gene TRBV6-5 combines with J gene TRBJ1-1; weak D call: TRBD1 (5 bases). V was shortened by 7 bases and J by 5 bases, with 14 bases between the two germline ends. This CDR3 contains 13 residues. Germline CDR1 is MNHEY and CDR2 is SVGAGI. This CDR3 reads CASTSGVRTEAFF. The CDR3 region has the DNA TGTGCCAGCACGTCGGGGGTTCGGACTGAAGCTTTCTTT.

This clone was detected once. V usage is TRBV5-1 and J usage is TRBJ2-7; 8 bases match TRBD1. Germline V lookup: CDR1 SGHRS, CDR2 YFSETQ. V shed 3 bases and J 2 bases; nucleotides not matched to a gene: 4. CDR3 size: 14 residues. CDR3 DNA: TGCGCCAGCAGCTCCTCAGGGGGCACCTACGAGCAGTACTTC. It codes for CASSSSGGTYEQYF. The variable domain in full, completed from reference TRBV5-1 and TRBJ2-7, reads KAGVTQTPRYLIKTRGQQVTLSCSPISGHRSVSWYQQTPGQGLQFLFEYFSETQRNKGNFPGRFSGRQFSNSRSEMNVSTLELGDSALYLCASSSSGGTYEQYFGPGTRLTVT.

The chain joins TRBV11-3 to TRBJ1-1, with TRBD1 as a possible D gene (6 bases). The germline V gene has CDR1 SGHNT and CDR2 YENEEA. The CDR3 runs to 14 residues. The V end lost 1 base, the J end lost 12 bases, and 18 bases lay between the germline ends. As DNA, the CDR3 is TGTGCCAGCAGCTTAGGGCGTGGAGGACAGCCGACTTTCTTT. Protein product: CASSLGRGGQPTFF.

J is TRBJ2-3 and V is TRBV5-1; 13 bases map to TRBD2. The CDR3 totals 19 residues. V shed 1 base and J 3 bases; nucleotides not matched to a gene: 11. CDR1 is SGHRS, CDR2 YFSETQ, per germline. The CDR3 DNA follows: TGCGCCAGCAGCTTGTGGGGGACTAGCGGGGCCCGGAGGACAGATACGCAGTATTTT. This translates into CASSLWGTSGARRTDTQYF.

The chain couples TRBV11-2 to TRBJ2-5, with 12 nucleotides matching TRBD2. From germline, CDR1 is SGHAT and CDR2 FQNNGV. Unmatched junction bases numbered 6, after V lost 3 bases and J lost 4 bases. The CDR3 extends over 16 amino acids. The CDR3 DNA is TGTGCCAGCAGCTTTTCTAGCGGGAGGGCCGGAGAGACCCAGTACTTC. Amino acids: CASSFSSGRAGETQYF.

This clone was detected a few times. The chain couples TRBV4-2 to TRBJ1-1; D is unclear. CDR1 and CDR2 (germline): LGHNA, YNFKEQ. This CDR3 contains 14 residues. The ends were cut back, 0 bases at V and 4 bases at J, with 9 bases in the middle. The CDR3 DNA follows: TGTGCCAGCAGCCAAGATGTGCAGGCCACTGAAGCTTTCTTT. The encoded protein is CASSQDVQATEAFF.

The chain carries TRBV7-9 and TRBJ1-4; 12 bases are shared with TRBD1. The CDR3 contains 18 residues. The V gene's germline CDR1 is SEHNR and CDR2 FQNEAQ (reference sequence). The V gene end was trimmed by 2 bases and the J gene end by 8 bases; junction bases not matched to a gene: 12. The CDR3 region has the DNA TGTGCCAGCAGCTTAATGGGGACAGGGGGCGCGAATGAGGAAAAACTGTTTTTT. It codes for CASSLMGTGGANEEKLFF.

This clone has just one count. Here the CDR3 DNA reads TGCGCCAGCAGCTCGGGGGACAGGGGCAATGAGCAGTTCTTC. This sequence encodes CASSSGDRGNEQFF. V usage is TRBV5-1 and J usage is TRBJ2-1, with 10 bases lining up with TRBD1. Germline V gene sequence: CDR1 SGHRS, CDR2 YFSETQ. J gave up 6 bases and V 3 bases, and 3 bases lay outside the gene matches. The CDR3 covers 14 residues.